Following are 5 T cell receptor beta chains from one sample sequenced in a study of T cell responses to AZD1222 COVID-19 vaccine. Here immunoSEQ multiplex PCR was the method, and the copy in TCRdb shows in-frame clones only, minus some. The data contain around 150,000 clones, roughly 90% of them singletons. The sequencing here drew on peripheral blood, taken on day 0 of AZD1222 vaccination. The receptors were gathered from an adult in good health.

The rearrangement links TRBV24-1 to TRBJ1-2, with 7 bases fitting TRBD1. After removal of 10 bases from V and 7 bases from J, the junction contained 8 bases not matched to a gene. Germline CDR1 and CDR2: KGHDR and SFDVKD. The CDR3 is 12 residues long. The CDR3 sequence is CATAGTVGGYTF. In DNA form, the CDR3 reads TGTGCCACGGCTGGGACAGTGGGTGGCTACACCTTC.

This sequence joins TRBV7-8 and TRBJ2-1, with 7 bases that match TRBD2. J gave up 14 bases and V 2 bases, and 6 bases lay outside the gene matches. CDR1 and CDR2 from the germline V gene are SGHVS and FQNEAQ. This CDR3 comprises 12 residues. Written as DNA, the CDR3 is TGTGCCAGCAGCTTAATCAGCGGGGTAGAGTTCTTC. Encoded protein: CASSLISGVEFF.

The CDR3: CASSLLQGTEAFF. CDR3 DNA: TGTGCCAGCAGCCTACTTCAGGGCACTGAAGCTTTCTTT. The chain carries TRBV7-9 and TRBJ1-1, with D possibly matching TRBD1 (5 bases). Germline V gene sequence: CDR1 SEHNR, CDR2 FQNEAQ (reference sequence). This CDR3 spans 13 amino acids. V was cut by 5 bases and J by 4 bases, with 11 bases left in between. Using reference TRBV7-9 and TRBJ1-1 for the parts outside the CDR3, the full variable domain is DTGVSQNPRHKITKRGQNVTFRCDPISEHNRLYWYRQTLGQGPEFLTYFQNEAQLEKSRLLSDRFSAERPKGSFSTLEIQRTEQGDSAMYLCASSLLQGTEAFFGQGTRLTVV.

The chain is built from TRBV5-6 and TRBJ1-2; a weak D match, TRBD1 (5 bases). The CDR3 extends over 15 amino acids. The germline CDR1 and CDR2 sequences are SGHDT and YYEEEE. V was pared by 0 bases and J by 4 bases, with 13 bases between. The CDR3 bases are TGTGCCAGCAGCTTGGATCCAGGGCTAGTCTATGGCTACACCTTC. Protein product: CASSLDPGLVYGYTF.

CDR3 residues: CASSRDRGGQETQYF. The CDR3 nucleotides are TGCGCCAGCAGCCGGGACAGGGGGGGCCAAGAGACCCAGTACTTC. The rearrangement joins TRBV4-1 to TRBJ2-5; TRBD1 agrees at 11 bases. The J segment lost 1 base and the V segment lost 4 bases, leaving 2 bases of the junction unmatched. The CDR3 loop spans 15 amino acids. Germline CDR1 MGHRA, CDR2 YSYEKL.